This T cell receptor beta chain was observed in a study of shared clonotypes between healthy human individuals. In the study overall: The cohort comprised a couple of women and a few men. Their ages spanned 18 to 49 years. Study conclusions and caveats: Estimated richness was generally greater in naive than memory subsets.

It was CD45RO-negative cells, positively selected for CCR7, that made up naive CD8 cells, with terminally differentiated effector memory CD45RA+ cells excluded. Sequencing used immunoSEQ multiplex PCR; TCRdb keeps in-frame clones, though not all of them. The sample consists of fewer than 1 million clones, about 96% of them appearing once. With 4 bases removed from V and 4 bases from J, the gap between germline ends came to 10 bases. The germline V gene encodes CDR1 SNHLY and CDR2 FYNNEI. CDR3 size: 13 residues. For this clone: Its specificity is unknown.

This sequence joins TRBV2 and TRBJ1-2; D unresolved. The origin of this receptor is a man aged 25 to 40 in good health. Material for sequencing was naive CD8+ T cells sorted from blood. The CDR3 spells CASSGRSSYGYTF. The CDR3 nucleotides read TGTGCCAGCAGTGGGCGGAGTTCCTATGGCTACACCTTC.